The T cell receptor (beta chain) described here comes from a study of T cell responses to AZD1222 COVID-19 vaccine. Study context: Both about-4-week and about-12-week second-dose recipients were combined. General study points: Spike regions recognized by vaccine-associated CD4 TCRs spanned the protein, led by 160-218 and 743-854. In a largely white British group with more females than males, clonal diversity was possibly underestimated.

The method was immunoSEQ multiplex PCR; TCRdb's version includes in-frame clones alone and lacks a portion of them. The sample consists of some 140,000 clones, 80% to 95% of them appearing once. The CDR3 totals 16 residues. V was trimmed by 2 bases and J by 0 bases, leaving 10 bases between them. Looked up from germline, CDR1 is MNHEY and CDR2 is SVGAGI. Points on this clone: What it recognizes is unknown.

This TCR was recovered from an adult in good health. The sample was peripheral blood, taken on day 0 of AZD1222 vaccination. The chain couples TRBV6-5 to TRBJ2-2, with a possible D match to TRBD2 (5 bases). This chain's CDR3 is CASSYRRFTNTGELFF. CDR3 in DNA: TGTGCCAGCAGTTACAGGAGGTTTACGAACACCGGGGAGCTGTTTTTT.